These 15 T cell receptor beta chains were all obtained from the same sample, sequenced in a study of CD8+ T cells in alopecia areata. Once RNA had been extracted, it was reverse transcribed into cDNA to act as the sequencing template. This table comes from immunoSEQ multiplex PCR, and its TCRdb copy is limited to in-frame clones, with some not included. The sample shows roughly 200,000 clones, 56% of them seen only once. Sequenced input: CD8+ T cells sorted from blood. The receptors derive from a human donor in good health.

The chain couples TRBV16 to TRBJ2-4; D is uncertain. V was trimmed by 4 bases and J by 8 bases, leaving 12 bases between them. The CDR3 spans 13 residues. Germline assignment: CDR1 KGHSY and CDR2 FQNENV. As DNA, the CDR3 is TGTGCCAGCAGCCCGTACCCGACGGACATTCAGTACTTC. Translated: CASSPYPTDIQYF.

The chain joins TRBV27 to TRBJ2-3; D not resolved. Germline CDR1 is MNHEY and CDR2 is SMNVEV (reference sequence). CDR3 length equals 14 residues. V lost 5 bases and J lost 3, with 12 bases in between. The CDR3 protein is CASSPSPVTDTQYF. CDR3 sequence (DNA): TGTGCCAGCAGTCCCAGTCCGGTAACAGATACGCAGTATTTT.

This clone has a single count. V gene TRBV6-5 combines with J gene TRBJ1-2, with TRBD1 identical over 9 bases. Germline V gives CDR1 MNHEY, CDR2 SVGAGI. The CDR3 runs 15 residues. After removal of 5 bases from V and 7 bases from J, the junction contained 11 bases not matched to a gene. DNA of the CDR3: TGTGCCAGCAGTCCAACCAGGACAGGGGCTAGTGGCTACACCTTC. It codes for CASSPTRTGASGYTF.

V and J are TRBV13 and TRBJ2-7; D is possibly TRBD2 (7 bases). The ends were cut back, 5 bases at V and 3 bases at J, with 17 bases in the middle. This CDR3 has 15 amino acids. Germline values: CDR1 PRHDT, CDR2 FYEKMQ (reference sequence). The DNA for the CDR3 is TGTGCCAGCAGCCTGGGACGGGGGGCGATCTACGAGCAGTACTTC. It specifies CASSLGRGAIYEQYF.

V usage is TRBV29-1 and J usage is TRBJ2-7; TRBD1 matches 9 bases. With 4 bases clipped from V and 3 bases from J, the junction kept 7 bases outside the gene matches. The germline gives CDR1 SQVTM, CDR2 ANQGSEA. The length of the CDR3 is 14 residues. The CDR3 DNA reads TGCAGCGTTGTCGGGCGGGACAGGGTCTACGAGCAGTACTTC. Protein product: CSVVGRDRVYEQYF.

This clone was counted once. The CDR3 nucleotides read TGTGCCAGCTCACGGGCAGGGCGACAAGAGACCCAGTACTTC. Encoded protein: CASSRAGRQETQYF. The gene calls are TRBV2 and TRBJ2-5; a possible D gene is TRBD1 (5 bases). Trimming took off 8 bases at V and 2 bases at J, with 15 bases between the two ends. The CDR3 loop spans 14 amino acids. The germline gives CDR1 SNHLY, CDR2 FYNNEI.

This clone showed up just a few times. V gene TRBV7-9 combines with J gene TRBJ1-4; no firm D call. V shed 1 base and J shed 8 bases, with 5 bases lying between them. Germline assignment: CDR1 SEHNR and CDR2 FQNEAQ (reference sequence). The CDR3 consists of 12 residues. CDR3 in amino acids: CASSLEGEKLFF. In DNA, the CDR3 is TGTGCCAGCAGCTTAGAAGGGGAAAAACTGTTTTTT.

The gene calls are TRBV10-3 and TRBJ2-3; 13 nucleotides match TRBD2. V shed 5 bases and J 6 bases; nucleotides not matched to a gene: 14. This CDR3 is 18 amino acids long. Germline V gene sequence: CDR1 ENHRY, CDR2 SYGVKD. The CDR3 reads CAISRTSGGPEDWDTQYF. The CDR3, as DNA: TGTGCCATCAGTAGGACTAGCGGGGGTCCTGAGGATTGGGATACGCAGTATTTT.

This clone has a handful of counts. The CDR3 DNA reads TGTGCCAGCAGCCCCCGGGACAGGGACGAGCAGTACTTC. This sequence encodes CASSPRDRDEQYF. This rearrangement joins TRBV13 to TRBJ2-7, with 9 bases fitting TRBD1. J lost 5 bases, V lost 5 bases, and 4 bases had no gene match. Looked up from germline, CDR1 is PRHDT and CDR2 is FYEKMQ (reference sequence). CDR3 length equals 13 residues. The full variable domain, with the rest looked up from reference TRBV13 and TRBJ2-7, is AAGVIQSPRHLIKEKRETATLKCYPIPRHDTVYWYQQGPGQDPQFLISFYEKMQSDKGSIPDRFSAQQFSDYHSELNMSSLELGDSALYFCASSPRDRDEQYFGPGTRLTVT.

This chain connects TRBV5-6 to TRBJ1-1; the D is unclear. Per germline, CDR1 SGHDT and CDR2 YYEEEE. CDR3 length: 11 residues. V gave up 2 bases and J gave up 6 bases, with 5 bases separating them. CDR3 amino acids: CASSLQPEAFF. CDR3 nucleotides: TGTGCCAGCAGCTTACAGCCTGAAGCTTTCTTT.

This clone has only a few counts. This chain uses TRBV29-1 with TRBJ2-4, with D perhaps TRBD2 (5 bases). Germline values: CDR1 SQVTM, CDR2 ANQGSEA. The CDR3 has 13 amino acids. Trimming shortened V by 5 bases and J by 7 bases, and 15 bases separated the two germline ends. The CDR3 is CSVSSGLANIQYF. The CDR3 nucleotides read TGCAGCGTTTCCTCGGGATTAGCGAACATTCAGTACTTC.

The CDR3 loop is CASSFPGTDLQETQYF. The CDR3 DNA sequence: TGTGCCAGCAGCTTCCCCGGGACAGACTTACAAGAGACCCAGTACTTC. The chain combines TRBV7-2 with TRBJ2-5; 7 nucleotides agree with TRBD1. Per the germline V gene, CDR1 is SGHTA and CDR2 is FQGNSA. The CDR3 covers 16 residues. The V segment lost 3 bases and the J segment 2 bases; nucleotides outside the gene matches: 9.

The gene calls are TRBV7-8 and TRBJ1-2, with 10 bases aligning to TRBD1. Germline lookup yields CDR1 SGHVS and CDR2 FQNEAQ. The CDR3 spans 16 residues. V dropped 5 bases and J dropped 0; count of bases not matched to a gene: 6. Here the CDR3 reads CASSLGTGVTNYGYTF. The DNA for the CDR3 is TGTGCCAGCAGCCTAGGGACAGGGGTGACTAACTATGGCTACACCTTC.

The chain couples TRBV25-1 to TRBJ1-5; D unresolved. The V end lost 7 bases, the J end lost 10 bases, and 14 bases lay between the germline ends. This CDR3 has 12 residues. Germline V lookup: CDR1 MGHDK, CDR2 SYGVNS. CDR3 sequence: CASNADGRPQHF. DNA of the CDR3: TGTGCCAGCAATGCGGACGGACGCCCCCAGCATTTT.

This chain joins TRBV5-1 and TRBJ2-7; D perhaps matches TRBD2 (5 bases). The germline V gene encodes CDR1 SGHRS and CDR2 YFSETQ. The CDR3 totals 15 residues. The V gene lost 5 bases and the J gene lost 3 bases, with 18 bases spanning the gap. CDR3 sequence reads: CASRLGSSSGYEQYF. In nucleotides, the CDR3 is TGCGCCAGCAGACTTGGTTCTAGCTCCGGCTACGAGCAGTACTTC. Looking up the rest from reference TRBV5-1 and TRBJ2-7 gives the full variable domain: KAGVTQTPRYLIKTRGQQVTLSCSPISGHRSVSWYQQTPGQGLQFLFEYFSETQRNKGNFPGRFSGRQFSNSRSEMNVSTLELGDSALYLCASRLGSSSGYEQYFGPGTRLTVT.